This TCR beta chain is from a study of shared clonotypes between healthy human individuals. Whole-study findings and limits: Represented genetic and exposure-history diversity was restricted by having few donors. Relative to memory subsets, naive subsets generally showed larger estimated richness.

On this clone: Its antigen is as yet unknown.

Naive CD8 cells were CD45RO-negative, positively selected for CCR7, excluding terminally differentiated effector memory CD45RA+ cells. Here immunoSEQ multiplex PCR was the method, and the copy in TCRdb shows in-frame clones only, minus some. The table records about 820,000 clones, over 90% of them present only once. Material: naive CD8+ T cells sorted from blood. The TCR was taken from a man younger than 45 in good health.

CDR3 loop: CASSIGGRAYSYEQYF. Here the CDR3 DNA reads TGTGCCAGTAGTATTGGCGGGAGGGCCTACTCCTACGAGCAGTACTTC. The chain couples TRBV19 to TRBJ2-7; 9 nucleotides match TRBD2. The CDR3 is made up of 16 amino acids. CDR1 is LNHDA and CDR2 is SQIVND in the germline V gene (reference sequence). J gave up 0 bases and V 3 bases, and 6 bases lay outside the gene matches.